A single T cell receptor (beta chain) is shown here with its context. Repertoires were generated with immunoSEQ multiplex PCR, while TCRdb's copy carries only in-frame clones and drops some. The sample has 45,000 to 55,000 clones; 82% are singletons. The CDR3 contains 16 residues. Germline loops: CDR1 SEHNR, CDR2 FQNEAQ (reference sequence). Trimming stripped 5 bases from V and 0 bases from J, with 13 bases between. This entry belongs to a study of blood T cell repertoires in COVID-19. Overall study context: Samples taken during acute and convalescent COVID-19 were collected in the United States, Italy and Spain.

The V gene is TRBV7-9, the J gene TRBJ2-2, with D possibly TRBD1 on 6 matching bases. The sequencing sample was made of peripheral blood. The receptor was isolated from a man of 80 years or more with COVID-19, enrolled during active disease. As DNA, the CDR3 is TGTGCCAGCAGCCCGACGGACAGAACGAACACCGGGGAGCTGTTTTTT. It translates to CASSPTDRTNTGELFF. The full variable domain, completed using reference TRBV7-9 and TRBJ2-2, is DTGVSQNPRHKITKRGQNVTFRCDPISEHNRLYWYRQTLGQGPEFLTYFQNEAQLEKSRLLSDRFSAERPKGSFSTLEIQRTEQGDSAMYLCASSPTDRTNTGELFFGEGSRLTVL.